The 10 T cell receptor beta chains below were found in one sample sequenced in a study of cytomegalovirus exposure and HLA in healthy donors. Both 60 Vbeta primers and 13 Jbeta primers went into the PCR. Some clones are missing from TCRdb's copy, which holds only in-frame ones; the method was immunoSEQ multiplex PCR. The sample includes around 170,000 clones, 65% to 85% of them seen just once. Sequenced input: PBMCs. The receptors shown here come from a girl aged 10 to 17 in good health and CMV-seropositive.

The chain employs TRBV5-6 and TRBJ2-3, with D tentatively TRBD2 (6 bases). Looked up from germline, CDR1 is SGHDT and CDR2 is YYEEEE. Trimming shortened V by 1 base and J by 6 bases, and 12 bases separated the two germline ends. The CDR3 extends over 14 amino acids. This CDR3 reads CASSLSLAADTQYF. CDR3 DNA sequence: TGTGCCAGCAGCTTGAGCTTAGCGGCGGATACGCAGTATTTT. Complete variable domain (other parts from reference TRBV5-6 and TRBJ2-3): DAGVTQSPTHLIKTRGQQVTLRCSPKSGHDTVSWYQQALGQGPQFIFQYYEEEERQRGNFPDRFSGHQFPNYSSELNVNALLLGDSALYLCASSLSLAADTQYFGPGTRLTVL.

The chain has TRBV30 and TRBJ2-1; 11 bases are shared with TRBD2. Trimming removed 1 base from V and 1 base from J; junction bases left unmatched: 3. The CDR3 loop spans 16 amino acids. CDR1 and CDR2 from the germline V gene are GTSNPN and SVGIG (reference sequence). The CDR3 protein is CAWSDRLAGSYNEQFF. The DNA for the CDR3 is TGTGCCTGGAGTGATAGACTAGCGGGGTCCTACAATGAGCAGTTCTTC.

The chain joins TRBV7-2 to TRBJ2-7; D might be TRBD2 (7 bases). Per germline, CDR1 SGHTA and CDR2 FQGNSA. The V end lost 0 bases, the J end lost 5 bases, and 17 bases lay between the germline ends. The CDR3 extends over 16 amino acids. The CDR3 reads CASSLARGGGANEQYF. The CDR3 coding sequence is TGTGCCAGCAGCTTAGCCCGGGGAGGGGGGGCCAACGAGCAGTACTTC.

The J gene is TRBJ2-1, the V gene TRBV7-9; 15 bases match TRBD2. V was clipped by 10 bases and J by 7 bases; unmatched bases: 5. This CDR3 contains 14 residues. CDR1 SEHNR and CDR2 FQNEAQ come from the germline V gene (reference sequence). The CDR3 nucleotides are TGTGCCAATAGGACTAGCGGGAGGGGAAATGAGCAGTTCTTC. Its protein product is CANRTSGRGNEQFF.

The V gene is TRBV5-4, the J gene TRBJ2-2; 8 bases map to TRBD1. CDR3 length equals 14 residues. J lost 7 bases, V lost 4 bases, and 6 bases had no gene match. Germline loops: CDR1 SGHNT, CDR2 YYREEE (reference sequence). CDR3 loop: CASSAGQAVGELFF. The CDR3 DNA is TGTGCCAGCAGCGCGGGACAGGCGGTCGGGGAGCTGTTTTTT.

The V and J genes are TRBV7-9 and TRBJ2-1; TRBD2 aligns across 7 bases. V shed 6 bases and J 1 base; nucleotides not matched to a gene: 6. The CDR3 spans 15 residues. Looked up from germline, CDR1 is SEHNR and CDR2 is FQNEAQ (reference sequence). The CDR3 is CASRAAGPSYNEQFF. The CDR3 bases are TGTGCCAGCAGGGCAGCGGGACCGTCCTACAATGAGCAGTTCTTC.

The V gene is TRBV6-5, the J gene TRBJ2-7, with TRBD1 as a possible D gene (7 bases). V shed 0 bases and J shed 3 bases, with 12 bases lying between them. The CDR3 runs 15 residues. The V gene's germline CDR1 is MNHEY and CDR2 SVGAGI. The CDR3 DNA follows: TGTGCCAGCAGTTACTCAGCGCAGGGGGGCTACGAGCAGTACTTC. Translating it yields CASSYSAQGGYEQYF.

The J gene is TRBJ2-1, the V gene TRBV6-5, with TRBD2 as a possible D gene (5 bases). Germline V gene lookup returns CDR1 MNHEY and CDR2 SVGAGI. The CDR3 runs to 13 residues. The ends were cut back, 2 bases at V and 7 bases at J, with 9 bases in the middle. This chain's CDR3 is CASSYGGRNEQFF. In DNA, the CDR3 is TGTGCCAGCAGTTACGGCGGGCGGAATGAGCAGTTCTTC.

The chain joins TRBV29-1 to TRBJ1-4; 10 nucleotides match TRBD1. Trimming removed 7 bases from V and 7 bases from J; junction bases left unmatched: 6. The CDR3 is 13 amino acids. Germline CDR1 reads SQVTM; CDR2 reads ANQGSEA. This CDR3 reads CSARQGAGEKLFF. The CDR3 nucleotides read TGCAGCGCAAGACAGGGGGCGGGTGAAAAACTGTTTTTT.

The chain employs TRBV7-3 and TRBJ2-3; 10 nucleotides agree with TRBD2. The length of the CDR3 is 16 residues. J was trimmed by 6 bases and V by 4 bases; bases with no gene match: 10. Germline assignment: CDR1 SGHTA and CDR2 FQGTGA. CDR3 DNA sequence: TGTGCCAGCAGCTCCCCTAGCGGGAGCCCGGGGGATACGCAGTATTTT. Its translation is CASSSPSGSPGDTQYF.